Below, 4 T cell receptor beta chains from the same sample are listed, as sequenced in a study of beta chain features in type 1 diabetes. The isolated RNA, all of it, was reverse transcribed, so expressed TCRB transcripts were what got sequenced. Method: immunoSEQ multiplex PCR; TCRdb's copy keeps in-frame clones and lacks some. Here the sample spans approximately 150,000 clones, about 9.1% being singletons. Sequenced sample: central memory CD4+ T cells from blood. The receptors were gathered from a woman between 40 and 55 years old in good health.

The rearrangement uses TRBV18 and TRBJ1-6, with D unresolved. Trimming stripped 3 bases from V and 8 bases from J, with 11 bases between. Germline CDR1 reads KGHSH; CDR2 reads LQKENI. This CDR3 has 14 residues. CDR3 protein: CASSPGNGHSPLHF. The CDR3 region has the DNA TGTGCCAGCTCACCCGGGAACGGCCATTCACCCCTCCACTTT.

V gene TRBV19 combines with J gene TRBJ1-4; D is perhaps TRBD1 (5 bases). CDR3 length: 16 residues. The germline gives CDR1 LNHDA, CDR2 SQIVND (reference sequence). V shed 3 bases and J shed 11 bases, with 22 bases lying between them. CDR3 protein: CASSMQGASTLRKLFF. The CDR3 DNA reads TGTGCCAGTAGTATGCAAGGGGCCAGTACGCTGAGGAAACTGTTTTTT.

This chain's CDR3 is CASSGGTGMTSYEQYF. CDR3 nucleotide sequence: TGTGCCAGCAGTGGGGGGACAGGGATGACTTCCTACGAGCAGTACTTC. The chain is built from TRBV2 and TRBJ2-7, with 9 bases aligning to TRBD1. Germline V lookup: CDR1 SNHLY, CDR2 FYNNEI. Trimming took 4 bases from V and 1 from J; bases not matched to a gene: 8. CDR3 length equals 16 residues.

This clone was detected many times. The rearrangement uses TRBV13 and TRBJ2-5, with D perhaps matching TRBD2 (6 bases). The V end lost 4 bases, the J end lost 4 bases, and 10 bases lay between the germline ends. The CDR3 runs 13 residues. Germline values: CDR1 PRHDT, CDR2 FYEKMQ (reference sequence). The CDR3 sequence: CASSSFGGETQYF. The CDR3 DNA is TGTGCCAGCAGCTCATTCGGGGGAGAGACCCAGTACTTC.